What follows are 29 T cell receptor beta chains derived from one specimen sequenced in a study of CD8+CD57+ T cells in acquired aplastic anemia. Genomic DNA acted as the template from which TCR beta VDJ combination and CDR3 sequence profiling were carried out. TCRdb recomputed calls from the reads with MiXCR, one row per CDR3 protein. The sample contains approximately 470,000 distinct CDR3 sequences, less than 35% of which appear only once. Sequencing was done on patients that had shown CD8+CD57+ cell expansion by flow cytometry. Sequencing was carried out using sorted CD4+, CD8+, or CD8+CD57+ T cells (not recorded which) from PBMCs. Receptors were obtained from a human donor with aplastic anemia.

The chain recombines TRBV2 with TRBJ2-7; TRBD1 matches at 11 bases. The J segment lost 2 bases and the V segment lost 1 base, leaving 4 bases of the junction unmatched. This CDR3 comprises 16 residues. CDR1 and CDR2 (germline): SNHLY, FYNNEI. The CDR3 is CASSEGTGGLPYEQYF. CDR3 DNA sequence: TGTGCCAGCAGTGAAGGGACAGGGGGCCTCCCCTACGAGCAGTACTTC.

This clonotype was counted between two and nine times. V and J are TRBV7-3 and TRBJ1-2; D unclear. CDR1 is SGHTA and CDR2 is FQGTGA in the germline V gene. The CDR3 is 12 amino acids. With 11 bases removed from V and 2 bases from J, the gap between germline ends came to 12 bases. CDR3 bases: TGTGCCTGGAGTGGAAAAAACTATGGCTACACCTTC. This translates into CAWSGKNYGYTF.

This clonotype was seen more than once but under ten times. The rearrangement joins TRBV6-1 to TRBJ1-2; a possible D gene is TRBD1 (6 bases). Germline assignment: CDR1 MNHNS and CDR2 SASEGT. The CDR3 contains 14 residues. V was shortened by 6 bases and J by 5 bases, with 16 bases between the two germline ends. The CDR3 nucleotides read TGTGCCAGCAGCCCTGGACAGACTTTTTATGGCTACACCTTC. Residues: CASSPGQTFYGYTF.

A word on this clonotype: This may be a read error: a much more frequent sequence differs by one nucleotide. Here the CDR3 reads CVSSLAEYQETQYF. CDR3 in DNA: TGTGTCAGCAGCTTGGCCGAGTACCAAGAGACCCAGTACTTC. The rearrangement links TRBV7-9 to TRBJ2-5; D is undetermined. The CDR3 spans 14 residues. Germline CDR1 is SEHNR and CDR2 is FQNEAQ (reference sequence).

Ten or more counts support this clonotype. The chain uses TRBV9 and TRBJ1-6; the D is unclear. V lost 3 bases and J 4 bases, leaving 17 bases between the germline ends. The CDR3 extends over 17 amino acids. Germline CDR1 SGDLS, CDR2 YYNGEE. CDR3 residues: CASSGTAPVGYNSPLHF. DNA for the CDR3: TGTGCCAGCAGCGGCACGGCCCCCGTAGGATATAATTCACCCCTCCACTTT.

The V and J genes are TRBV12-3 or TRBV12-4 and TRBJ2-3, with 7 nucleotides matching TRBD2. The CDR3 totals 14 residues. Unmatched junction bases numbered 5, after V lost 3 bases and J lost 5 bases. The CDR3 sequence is CASSLGGREDTQYF. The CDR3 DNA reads TGTGCCAGCAGTTTGGGTGGGAGGGAAGATACGCAGTATTTT.

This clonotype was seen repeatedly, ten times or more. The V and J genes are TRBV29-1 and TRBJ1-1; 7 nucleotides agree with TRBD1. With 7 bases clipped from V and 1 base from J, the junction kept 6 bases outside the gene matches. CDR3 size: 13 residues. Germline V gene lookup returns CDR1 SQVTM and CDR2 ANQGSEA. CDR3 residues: CSACRGENTEAFF. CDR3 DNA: TGCAGCGCTTGCAGGGGGGAGAACACTGAAGCTTTCTTT. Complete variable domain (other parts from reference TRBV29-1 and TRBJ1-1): SAVISQKPSRDICQRGTSLTIQCQVDSQVTMMFWYRQQPGQSLTLIATANQGSEATYESGFVIDKFPISRPNLTFSTLTVSNMSPEDSSIYLCSACRGENTEAFFGQGTRLTVV.

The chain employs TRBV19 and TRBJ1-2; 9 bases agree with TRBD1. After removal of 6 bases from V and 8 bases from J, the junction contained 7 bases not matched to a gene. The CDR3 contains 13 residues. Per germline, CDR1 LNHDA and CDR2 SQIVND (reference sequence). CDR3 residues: CASRKQGADGYTF. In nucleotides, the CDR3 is TGTGCCAGTAGAAAACAGGGGGCGGACGGCTACACCTTC.

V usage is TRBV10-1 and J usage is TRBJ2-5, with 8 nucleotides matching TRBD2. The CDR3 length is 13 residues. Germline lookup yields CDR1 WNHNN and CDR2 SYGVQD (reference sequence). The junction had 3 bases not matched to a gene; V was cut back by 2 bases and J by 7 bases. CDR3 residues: CASSEHAGGTQYF. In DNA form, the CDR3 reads TGCGCCAGCAGTGAGCACGCGGGGGGGACCCAGTACTTC.

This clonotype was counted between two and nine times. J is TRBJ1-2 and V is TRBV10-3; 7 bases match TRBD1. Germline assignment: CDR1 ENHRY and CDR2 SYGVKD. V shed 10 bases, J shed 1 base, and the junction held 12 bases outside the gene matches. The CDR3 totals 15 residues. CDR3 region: CATKDRVAYNYGYTF. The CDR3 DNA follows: TGTGCCACCAAAGACAGGGTGGCCTATAACTATGGCTACACCTTC.

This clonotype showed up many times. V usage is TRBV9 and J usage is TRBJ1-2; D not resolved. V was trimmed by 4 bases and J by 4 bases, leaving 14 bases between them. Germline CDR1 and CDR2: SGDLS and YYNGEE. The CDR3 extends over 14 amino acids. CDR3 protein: CASSPTGQIYGYTF. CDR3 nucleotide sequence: TGTGCCAGCAGCCCCACCGGGCAGATCTATGGCTACACCTTC.

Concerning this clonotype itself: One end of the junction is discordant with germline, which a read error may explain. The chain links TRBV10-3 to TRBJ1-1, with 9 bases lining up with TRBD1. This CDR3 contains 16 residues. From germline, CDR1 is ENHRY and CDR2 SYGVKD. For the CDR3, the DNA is TGTGCCAGCAGTCGGCCTCCGGGACAGGGGAACACTGAAGCTTTCTTT. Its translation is CASSRPPGQGNTEAFF.

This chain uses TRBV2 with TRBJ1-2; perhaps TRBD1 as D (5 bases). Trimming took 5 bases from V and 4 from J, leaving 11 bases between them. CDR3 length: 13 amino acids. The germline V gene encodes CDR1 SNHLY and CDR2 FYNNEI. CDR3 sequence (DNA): TGTGCCAGCAGTATCGACGACAGCTATGGCTACACCTTC. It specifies CASSIDDSYGYTF.

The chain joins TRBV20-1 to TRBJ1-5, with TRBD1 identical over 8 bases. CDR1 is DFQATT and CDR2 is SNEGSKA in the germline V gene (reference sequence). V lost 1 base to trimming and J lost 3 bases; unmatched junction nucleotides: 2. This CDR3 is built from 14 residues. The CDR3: CSARGTGINQPQHF. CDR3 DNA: TGCAGTGCTAGAGGGACAGGGATCAATCAGCCCCAGCATTTT.

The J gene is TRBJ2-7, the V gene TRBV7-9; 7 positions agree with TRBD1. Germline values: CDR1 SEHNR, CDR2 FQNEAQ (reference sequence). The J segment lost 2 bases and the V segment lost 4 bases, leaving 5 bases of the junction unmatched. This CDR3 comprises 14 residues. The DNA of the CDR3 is TGTGCCAGCAGCTCCGGGACAGCAGCCTACGAGCAGTACTTC. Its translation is CASSSGTAAYEQYF.

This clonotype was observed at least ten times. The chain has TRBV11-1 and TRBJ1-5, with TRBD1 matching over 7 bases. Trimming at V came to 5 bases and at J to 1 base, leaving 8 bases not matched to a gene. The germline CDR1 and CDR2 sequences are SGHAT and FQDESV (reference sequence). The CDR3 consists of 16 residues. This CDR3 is CASSPGRGPSNQPQHF. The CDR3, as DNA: TGTGCCAGCAGCCCCGGGAGGGGGCCAAGCAATCAGCCCCAGCATTTT.

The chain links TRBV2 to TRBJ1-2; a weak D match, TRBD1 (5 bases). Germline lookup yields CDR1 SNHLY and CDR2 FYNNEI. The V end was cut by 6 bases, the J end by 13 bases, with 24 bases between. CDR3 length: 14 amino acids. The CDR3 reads CASSTRDPPFDCTF. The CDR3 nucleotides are TGTGCCAGCAGCACCCGGGACCCGCCCTTTGACTGCACCTTC.

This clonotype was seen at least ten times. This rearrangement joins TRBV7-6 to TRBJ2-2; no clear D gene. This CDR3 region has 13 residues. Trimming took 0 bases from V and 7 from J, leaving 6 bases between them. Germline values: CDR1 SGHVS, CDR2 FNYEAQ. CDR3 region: CASSLASLGELFF. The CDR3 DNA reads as TGTGCCAGCAGCTTAGCCTCCCTCGGGGAGCTGTTTTTT.

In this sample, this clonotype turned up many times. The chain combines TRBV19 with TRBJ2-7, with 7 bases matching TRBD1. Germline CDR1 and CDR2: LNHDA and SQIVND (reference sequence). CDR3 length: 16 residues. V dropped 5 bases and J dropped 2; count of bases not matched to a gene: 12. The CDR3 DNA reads TGTGCCAGTAGTCCCTCGCCGGGACAGCCTGCCTACGAGCAGTACTTC. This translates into CASSPSPGQPAYEQYF.

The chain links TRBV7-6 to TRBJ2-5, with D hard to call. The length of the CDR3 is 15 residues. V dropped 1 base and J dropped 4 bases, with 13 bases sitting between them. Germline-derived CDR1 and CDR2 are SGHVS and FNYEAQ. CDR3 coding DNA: TGTGCCAGCAGCTTAGACCCTGGATCGACAGAGACCCAGTACTTC. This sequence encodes CASSLDPGSTETQYF. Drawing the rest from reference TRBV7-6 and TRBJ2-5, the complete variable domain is GAGVSQSPRYKVTKRGQDVALRCDPISGHVSLYWYRQALGQGPEFLTYFNYEAQQDKSGLPNDRFSAERPEGSISTLTIQRTEQRDSAMYRCASSLDPGSTETQYFGPGTRLLVL.

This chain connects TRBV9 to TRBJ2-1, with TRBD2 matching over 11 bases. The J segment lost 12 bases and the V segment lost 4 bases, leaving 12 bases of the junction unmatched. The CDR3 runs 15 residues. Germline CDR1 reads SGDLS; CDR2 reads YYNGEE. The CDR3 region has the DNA TGTGCCAGCAGCTTGGATAGCGGGAGGGGTCAAGGGCAGTTCTTC. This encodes CASSLDSGRGQGQFF.

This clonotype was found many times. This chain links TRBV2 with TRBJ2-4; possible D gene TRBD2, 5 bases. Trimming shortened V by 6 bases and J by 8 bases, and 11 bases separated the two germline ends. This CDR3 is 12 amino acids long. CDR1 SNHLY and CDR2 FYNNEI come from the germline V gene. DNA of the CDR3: TGTGCCAGCAGCCAAGAGGAGGACATTCAGTACTTC. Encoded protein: CASSQEEDIQYF.

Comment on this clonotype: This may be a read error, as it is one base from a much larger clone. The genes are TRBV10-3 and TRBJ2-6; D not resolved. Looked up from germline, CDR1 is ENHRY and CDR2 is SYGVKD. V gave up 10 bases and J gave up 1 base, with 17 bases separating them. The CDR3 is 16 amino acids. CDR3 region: CASSSGASSGANVLTF. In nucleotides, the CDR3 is TGTGCCAGTAGTAGTGGCGCATCGTCTGGGGCCAACGTCCTGACTTTC.

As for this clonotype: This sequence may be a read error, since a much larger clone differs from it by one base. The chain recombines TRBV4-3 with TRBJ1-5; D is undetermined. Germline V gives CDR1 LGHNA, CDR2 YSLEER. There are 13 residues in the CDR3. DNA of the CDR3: TGCGCCGGCAGCCAAGATATACATCAGCCCCAGCATTTT. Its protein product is CAGSQDIHQPQHF.

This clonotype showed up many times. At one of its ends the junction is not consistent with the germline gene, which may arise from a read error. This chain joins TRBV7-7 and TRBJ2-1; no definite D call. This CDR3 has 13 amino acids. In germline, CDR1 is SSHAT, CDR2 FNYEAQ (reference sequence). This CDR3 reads CASSLSYYNEQFF. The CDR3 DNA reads TGTGCTAGCAGCTTAAGCTACTACAATGAGCAGTTCTTC.

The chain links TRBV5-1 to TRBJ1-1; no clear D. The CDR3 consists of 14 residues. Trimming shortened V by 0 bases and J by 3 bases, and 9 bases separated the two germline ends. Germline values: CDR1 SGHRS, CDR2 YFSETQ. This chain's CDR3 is CASSLALADTEAFF. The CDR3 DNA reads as TGCGCCAGCAGCTTGGCCTTGGCTGACACTGAAGCTTTCTTT.

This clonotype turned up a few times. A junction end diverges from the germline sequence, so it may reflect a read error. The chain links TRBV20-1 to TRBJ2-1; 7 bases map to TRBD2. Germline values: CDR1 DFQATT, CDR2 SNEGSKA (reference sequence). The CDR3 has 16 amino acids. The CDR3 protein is CSARLSLARSYNKQFF. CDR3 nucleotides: TGCAGTGCTAGACTATCACTAGCGCGCTCCTACAATAAGCAGTTCTTC.

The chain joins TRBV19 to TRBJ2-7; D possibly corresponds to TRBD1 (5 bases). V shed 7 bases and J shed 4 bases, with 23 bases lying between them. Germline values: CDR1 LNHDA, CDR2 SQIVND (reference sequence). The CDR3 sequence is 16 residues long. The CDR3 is CASTKTPSCRAYEQYF. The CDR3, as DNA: TGTGCCAGTACCAAAACCCCCTCTTGCAGGGCTTACGAGCAGTACTTC.

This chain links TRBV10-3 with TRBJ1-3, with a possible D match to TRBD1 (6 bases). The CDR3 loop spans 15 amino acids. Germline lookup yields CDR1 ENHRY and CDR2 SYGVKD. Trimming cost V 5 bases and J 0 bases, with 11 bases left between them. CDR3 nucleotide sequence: TGTGCCATCAGTAAACGACAGGACTCTGGAAACACCATATATTTT. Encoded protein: CAISKRQDSGNTIYF.